This T cell receptor beta chain emerged from a study of CD8+CD57+ T cells in acquired aplastic anemia. According to the study, genomic DNA was the template for TCR beta VDJ and CDR3 profiling. TCRdb ran MiXCR on the reads and lists one entry per CDR3 protein. The data hold under 200,000 distinct CDR3 sequences, with around 45% observed a single time. Germline CDR1 reads SGHVS; CDR2 reads FQNEAQ. The CDR3 is 16 residues long. The V segment lost 1 base and the J segment 2 bases; nucleotides outside the gene matches: 5. The receptor's source is a human donor in good health. The chain is built from TRBV7-8 and TRBJ2-3, with 8 positions matching TRBD1. The sequenced material came from sorted CD4+, CD8+, or CD8+CD57+ T cells (not recorded which) from PBMCs. This CDR3 is CASSLVWTGNTDTQYF. For the CDR3, the DNA is TGTGCCAGCAGCTTAGTCTGGACAGGGAACACAGATACGCAGTATTTT. Based on the CDR3 plus reference TRBV7-8 and TRBJ2-3, the full variable domain is GAGVSQSPRYKVAKRGQDVALRCDPISGHVSLFWYQQALGQGPEFLTYFQNEAQLDKSGLPSDRFFAERPEGSVSTLKIQRTQQEDSAVYLCASSLVWTGNTDTQYFGPGTRLTVL.